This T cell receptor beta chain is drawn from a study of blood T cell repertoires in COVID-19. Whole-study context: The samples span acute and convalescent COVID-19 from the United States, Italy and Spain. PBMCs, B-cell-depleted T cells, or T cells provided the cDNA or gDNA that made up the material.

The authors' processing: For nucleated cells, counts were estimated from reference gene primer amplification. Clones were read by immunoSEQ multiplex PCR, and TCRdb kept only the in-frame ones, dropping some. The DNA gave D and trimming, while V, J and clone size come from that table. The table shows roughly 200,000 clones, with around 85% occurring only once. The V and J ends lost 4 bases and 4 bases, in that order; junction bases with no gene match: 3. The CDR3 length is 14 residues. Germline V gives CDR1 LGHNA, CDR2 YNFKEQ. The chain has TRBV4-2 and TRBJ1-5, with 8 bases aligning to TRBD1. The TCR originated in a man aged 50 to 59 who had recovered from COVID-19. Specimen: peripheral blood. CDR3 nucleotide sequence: TGTGCCAGCAGCCCGACAGGGGATAATCAGCCCCAGCATTTT. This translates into CASSPTGDNQPQHF.